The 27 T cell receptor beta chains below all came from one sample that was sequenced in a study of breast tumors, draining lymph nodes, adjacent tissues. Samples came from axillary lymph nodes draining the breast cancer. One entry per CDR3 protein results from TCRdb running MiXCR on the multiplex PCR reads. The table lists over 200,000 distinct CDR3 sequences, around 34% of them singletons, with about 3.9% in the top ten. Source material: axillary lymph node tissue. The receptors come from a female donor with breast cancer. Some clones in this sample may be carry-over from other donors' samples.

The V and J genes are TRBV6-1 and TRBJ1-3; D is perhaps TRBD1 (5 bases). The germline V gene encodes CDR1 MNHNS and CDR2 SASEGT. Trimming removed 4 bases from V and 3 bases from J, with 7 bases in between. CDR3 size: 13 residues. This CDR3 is CASSAGFGNTIYF. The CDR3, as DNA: TGTGCCAGCAGTGCAGGGTTTGGAAACACCATATATTTT.

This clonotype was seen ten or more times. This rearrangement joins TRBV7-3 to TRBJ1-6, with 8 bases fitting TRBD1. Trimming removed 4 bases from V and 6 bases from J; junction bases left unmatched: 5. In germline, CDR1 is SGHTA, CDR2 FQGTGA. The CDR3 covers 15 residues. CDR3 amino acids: CASSWDRMPNSPLHF. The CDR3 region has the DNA TGTGCCAGCAGCTGGGACAGGATGCCTAATTCACCCCTCCACTTT.

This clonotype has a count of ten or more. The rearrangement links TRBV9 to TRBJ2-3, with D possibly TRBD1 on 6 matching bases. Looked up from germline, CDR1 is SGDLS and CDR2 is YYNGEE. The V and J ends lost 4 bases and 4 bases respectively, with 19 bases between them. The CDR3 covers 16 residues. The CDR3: CASSPRDTGFADTQYF. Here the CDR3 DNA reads TGTGCCAGCAGCCCCCGGGACACAGGGTTCGCAGATACGCAGTATTTT. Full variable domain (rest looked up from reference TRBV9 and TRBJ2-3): DSGVTQTPKHLITATGQRVTLRCSPRSGDLSVYWYQQSLDQGLQFLIQYYNGEERAKGNILERFSAQQFPDLHSELNLSSLELGDSALYFCASSPRDTGFADTQYFGPGTRLTVL.

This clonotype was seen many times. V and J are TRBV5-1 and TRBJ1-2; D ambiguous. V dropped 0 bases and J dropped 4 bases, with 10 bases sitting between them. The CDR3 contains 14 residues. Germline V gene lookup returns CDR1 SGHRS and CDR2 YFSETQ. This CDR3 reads CASSLDVGSYGYTF. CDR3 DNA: TGCGCCAGCAGCTTGGATGTGGGCAGCTATGGCTACACCTTC.

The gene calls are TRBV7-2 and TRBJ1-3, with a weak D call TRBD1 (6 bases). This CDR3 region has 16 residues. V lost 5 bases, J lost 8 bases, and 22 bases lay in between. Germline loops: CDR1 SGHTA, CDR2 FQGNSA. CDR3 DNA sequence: TGTGCCAGCAGCCGGAACGGGGGCAGGGGTGTGCACACCATATATTTT. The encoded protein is CASSRNGGRGVHTIYF.

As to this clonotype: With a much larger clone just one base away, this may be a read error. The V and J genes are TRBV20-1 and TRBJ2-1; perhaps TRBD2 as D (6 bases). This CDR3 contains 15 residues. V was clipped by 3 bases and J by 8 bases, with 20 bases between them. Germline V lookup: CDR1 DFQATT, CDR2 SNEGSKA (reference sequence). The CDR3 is CSARGFTEGRDEQFF. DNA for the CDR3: TGCAGTGCTAGGGGATTTACGGAGGGTCGCGATGAGCAGTTCTTC.

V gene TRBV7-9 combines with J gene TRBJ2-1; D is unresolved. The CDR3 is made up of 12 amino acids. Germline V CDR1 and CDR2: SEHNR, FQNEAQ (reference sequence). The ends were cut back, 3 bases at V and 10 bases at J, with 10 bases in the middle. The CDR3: CASSFASSEQFF. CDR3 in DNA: TGTGCCAGCAGCTTCGCGAGCAGCGAGCAGTTCTTC.

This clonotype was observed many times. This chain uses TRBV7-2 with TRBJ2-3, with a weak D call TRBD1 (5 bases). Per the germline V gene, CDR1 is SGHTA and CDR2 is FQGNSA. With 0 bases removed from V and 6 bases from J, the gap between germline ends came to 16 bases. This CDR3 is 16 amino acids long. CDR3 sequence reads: CASSLARQGRADTQYF. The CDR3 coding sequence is TGTGCCAGCAGCTTAGCCAGGCAGGGCAGGGCTGATACGCAGTATTTT.

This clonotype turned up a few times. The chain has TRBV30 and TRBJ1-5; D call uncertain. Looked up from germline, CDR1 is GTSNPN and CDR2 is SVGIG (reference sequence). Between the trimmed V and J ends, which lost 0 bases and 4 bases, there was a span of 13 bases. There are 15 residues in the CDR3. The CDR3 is CAWSVKFGGNQPQHF. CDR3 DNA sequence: TGTGCCTGGAGTGTAAAATTTGGAGGGAATCAGCCCCAGCATTTT.

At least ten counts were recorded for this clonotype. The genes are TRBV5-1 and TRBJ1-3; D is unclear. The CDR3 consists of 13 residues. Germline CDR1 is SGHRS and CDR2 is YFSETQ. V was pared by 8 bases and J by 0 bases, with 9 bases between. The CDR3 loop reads CASRASSGNTIYF. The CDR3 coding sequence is TGCGCCAGTCGAGCAAGCTCTGGAAACACCATATATTTT.

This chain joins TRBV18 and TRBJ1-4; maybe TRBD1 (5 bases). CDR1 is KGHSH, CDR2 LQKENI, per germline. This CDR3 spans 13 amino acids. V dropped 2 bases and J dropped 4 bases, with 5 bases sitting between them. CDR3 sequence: CASSPGGNEKLFF. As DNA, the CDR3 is TGTGCCAGCTCACCAGGGGGTAATGAAAAACTGTTTTTT.

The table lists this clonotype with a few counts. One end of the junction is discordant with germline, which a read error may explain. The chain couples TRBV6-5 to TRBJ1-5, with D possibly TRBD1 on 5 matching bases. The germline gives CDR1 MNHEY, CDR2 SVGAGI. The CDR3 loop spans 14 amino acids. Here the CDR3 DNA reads TGTGCCAGCAGTCACTCGTACCCCGGGGGGCCCCAGCATTTT. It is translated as CASSHSYPGGPQHF.

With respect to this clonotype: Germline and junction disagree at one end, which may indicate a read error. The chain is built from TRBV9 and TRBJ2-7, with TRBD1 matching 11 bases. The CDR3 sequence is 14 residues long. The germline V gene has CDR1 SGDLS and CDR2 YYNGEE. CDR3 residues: CASSSGQGAYEQSF. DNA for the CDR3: TGTGCCAGCAGCAGCGGACAGGGGGCCTACGAGCAGTCCTTC.

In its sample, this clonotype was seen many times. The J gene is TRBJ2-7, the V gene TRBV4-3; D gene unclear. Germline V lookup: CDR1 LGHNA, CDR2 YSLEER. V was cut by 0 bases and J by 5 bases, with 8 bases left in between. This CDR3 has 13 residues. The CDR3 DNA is TGCGCCAGCAGCCAAGACTCAGGCCACGAGCAGTACTTC. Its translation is CASSQDSGHEQYF.

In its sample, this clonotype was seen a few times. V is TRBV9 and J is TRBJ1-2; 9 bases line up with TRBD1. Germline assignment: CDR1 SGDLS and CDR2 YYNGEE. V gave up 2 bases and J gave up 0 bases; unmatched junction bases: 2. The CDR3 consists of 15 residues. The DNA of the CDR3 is TGTGCCAGCAGCGTTGGGACAGGGACTAACTATGGCTACACCTTC. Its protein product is CASSVGTGTNYGYTF.

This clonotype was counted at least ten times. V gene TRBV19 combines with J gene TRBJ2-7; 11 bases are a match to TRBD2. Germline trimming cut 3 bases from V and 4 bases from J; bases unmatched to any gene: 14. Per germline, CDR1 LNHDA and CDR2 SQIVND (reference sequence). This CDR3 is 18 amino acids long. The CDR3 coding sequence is TGTGCCAGTAGTATTGTGGGGACTAGCGGAAGTGCTGAGTACGAGCAGTACTTC. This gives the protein CASSIVGTSGSAEYEQYF.

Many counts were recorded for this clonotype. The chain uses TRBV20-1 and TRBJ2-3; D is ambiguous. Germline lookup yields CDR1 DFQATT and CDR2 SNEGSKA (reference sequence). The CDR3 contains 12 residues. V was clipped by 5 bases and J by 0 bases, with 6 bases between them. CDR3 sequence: CSAETSTDTQYF. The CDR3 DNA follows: TGCAGTGCTGAAACTAGCACAGATACGCAGTATTTT.

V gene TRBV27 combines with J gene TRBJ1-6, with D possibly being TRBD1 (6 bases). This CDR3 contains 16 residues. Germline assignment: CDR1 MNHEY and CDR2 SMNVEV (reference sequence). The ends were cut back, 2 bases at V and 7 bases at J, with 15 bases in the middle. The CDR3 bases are TGTGCCAGCAGTTTAAGCACCCAGGGGAGAAATTCACCCCTCCACTTT. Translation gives CASSLSTQGRNSPLHF.

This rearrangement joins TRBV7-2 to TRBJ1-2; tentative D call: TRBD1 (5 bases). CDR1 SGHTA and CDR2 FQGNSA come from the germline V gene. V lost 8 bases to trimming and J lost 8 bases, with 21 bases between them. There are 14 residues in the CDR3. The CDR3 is CASAKPTGSGGYTF. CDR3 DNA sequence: TGTGCCAGCGCCAAGCCTACAGGTTCTGGGGGCTACACCTTC. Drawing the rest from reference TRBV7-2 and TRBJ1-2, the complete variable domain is GAGVSQSPSNKVTEKGKDVELRCDPISGHTALYWYRQSLGQGLEFLIYFQGNSAPDKSGLPSDRFSAERTGGSVSTLTIQRTQQEDSAVYLCASAKPTGSGGYTFGSGTRLTVV.

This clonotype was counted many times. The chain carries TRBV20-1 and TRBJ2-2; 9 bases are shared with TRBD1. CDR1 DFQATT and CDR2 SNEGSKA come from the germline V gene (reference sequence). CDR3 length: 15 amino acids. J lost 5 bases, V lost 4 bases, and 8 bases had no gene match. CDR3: CSAIPGQGNTGELFF. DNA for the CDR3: TGCAGTGCTATCCCAGGACAGGGGAATACCGGGGAGCTGTTTTTT.

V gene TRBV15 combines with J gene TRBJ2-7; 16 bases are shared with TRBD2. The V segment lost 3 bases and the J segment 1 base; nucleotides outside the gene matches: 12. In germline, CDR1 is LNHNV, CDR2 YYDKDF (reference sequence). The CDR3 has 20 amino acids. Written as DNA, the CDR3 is TGTGCCACCAGCAGTGCTAGGGGACTAGCGGGAGGGCTGGGATCCTACGAGCAGTACTTC. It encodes CATSSARGLAGGLGSYEQYF.

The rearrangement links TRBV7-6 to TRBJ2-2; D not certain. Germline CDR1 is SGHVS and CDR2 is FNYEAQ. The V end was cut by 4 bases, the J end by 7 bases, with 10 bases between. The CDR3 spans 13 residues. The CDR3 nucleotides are TGTGCCAGCAGCTCCGGGCCTGACGGGGAGCTGTTTTTT. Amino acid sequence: CASSSGPDGELFF.

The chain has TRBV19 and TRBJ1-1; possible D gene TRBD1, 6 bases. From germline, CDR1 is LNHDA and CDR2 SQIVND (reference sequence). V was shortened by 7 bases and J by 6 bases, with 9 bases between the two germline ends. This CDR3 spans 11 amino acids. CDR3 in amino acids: CASKEGAEAFF. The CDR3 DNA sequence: TGTGCCAGTAAAGAGGGGGCTGAAGCTTTCTTT.

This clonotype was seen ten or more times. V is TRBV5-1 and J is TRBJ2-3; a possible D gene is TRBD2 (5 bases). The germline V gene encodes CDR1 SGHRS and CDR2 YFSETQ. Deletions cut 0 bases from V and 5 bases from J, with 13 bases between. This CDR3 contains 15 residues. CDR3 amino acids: CASSLEVGVRDTQYF. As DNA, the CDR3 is TGCGCCAGCAGCTTGGAGGTGGGAGTGAGAGATACGCAGTATTTT.

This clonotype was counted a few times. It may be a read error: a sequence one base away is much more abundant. The CDR3 nucleotides read TGTGCCAGCAGCCGACTAGCGGGCTACGAGCAGTACTTC. Its protein is CASSRLAGYEQYF. The genes are TRBV14 and TRBJ2-7, with 10 nucleotides matching TRBD2. The CDR3 sequence is 13 residues long. Losses at the gene ends were 4 bases for V and 3 bases for J; bases not matched to a gene: 0. From germline, CDR1 is SGHDN and CDR2 FVKESK. The full variable domain, in which reference TRBV14 and TRBJ2-7 provide the parts outside the CDR3, is EAGVTQFPSHSVIEKGQTVTLRCDPISGHDNLYWYRRVMGKEIKFLLHFVKESKQDESGMPNNRFLAERTGGTYSTLKVQPAELEDSGVYFCASSRLAGYEQYFGPGTRLTVT.

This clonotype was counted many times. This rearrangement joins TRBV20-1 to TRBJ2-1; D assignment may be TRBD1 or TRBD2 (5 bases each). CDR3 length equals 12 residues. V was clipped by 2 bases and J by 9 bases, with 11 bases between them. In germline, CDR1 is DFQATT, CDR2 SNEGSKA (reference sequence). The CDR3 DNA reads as TGCAGTGCTAGACCCGGGGCAATTGAGCAGTTCTTC. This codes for CSARPGAIEQFF.

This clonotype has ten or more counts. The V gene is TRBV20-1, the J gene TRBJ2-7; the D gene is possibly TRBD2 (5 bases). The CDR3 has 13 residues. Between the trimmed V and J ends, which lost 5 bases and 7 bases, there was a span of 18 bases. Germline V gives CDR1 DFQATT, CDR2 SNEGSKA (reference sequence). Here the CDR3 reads CSARRDSVGEQYF. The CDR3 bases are TGCAGTGCTCGACGGGATTCCGTAGGGGAGCAGTACTTC.